What follows are 14 T cell receptor beta chains derived from one specimen sequenced in a study of PD-L1 blockade in urothelial cancer (TCRdb year 2017). Libraries were built with the immunoSEQ multiplex PCR assay. The source is immuneACCESS, and TCRdb retained only in-frame sequences with V and J called. Part of the clones is not carried over; for the studies checked, unresolved V genes explain less than half of this, and the remainder is unexplained. This sample holds tens of thousands of clones; about 86% were observed only once. The ten largest clones represent 14% to 15% of the sample. The time point tag for this specimen amounts to: pretreatment peripheral blood. The material was PBMCs, obtained around atezolizumab (anti-PD-L1) treatment. The receptors originated from a man between 60 and 75 years old with urothelial cancer.

This chain joins TRBV7-2 and TRBJ2-5, with 9 bases matching TRBD2. Per germline, CDR1 SGHTA and CDR2 FQGNSA. V trimming: 1 base; J trimming: 1 base; junction bases outside the gene matches: 13. The CDR3 is 19 residues long. DNA of the CDR3: TGTGCCAGCAGCTTAGGGACGCCGGGCGGGGGGGCCCGCCAAGAGACCCAGTACTTC. Its translation: CASSLGTPGGGARQETQYF.

The chain combines TRBV5-8 with TRBJ2-5; possibly TRBD2 for D (6 bases). The length of the CDR3 is 16 residues. V shed 3 bases and J shed 3 bases, with 18 bases lying between them. Germline loops: CDR1 SGHTS, CDR2 YDEGEE. CDR3 nucleotides: TGTGCCAGCAGCTCGGGGGACCGGGCCGCCGAAGAGACCCAGTACTTC. It translates to CASSSGDRAAEETQYF.

This clone was recorded a few times. The rearrangement links TRBV27 to TRBJ2-1; D is undetermined. Germline-derived CDR1 and CDR2 are MNHEY and SMNVEV (reference sequence). The CDR3 sequence is 12 residues long. Trimming removed 2 bases from V and 5 bases from J, with 4 bases in between. CDR3 bases: TGTGCCAGCAGTTTAAATAACAATGAGCAGTTCTTC. Translation: CASSLNNNEQFF.

V gene TRBV11-2 combines with J gene TRBJ1-2, with 7 positions matching TRBD1. CDR1 and CDR2 (germline): SGHAT, FQNNGV. The CDR3 loop spans 17 amino acids. V was clipped by 0 bases and J by 5 bases; unmatched bases: 12. DNA of the CDR3: TGTGCCAGCAGCTTAGATGGGGGGCAGGGGGTACGTTATGGCTACACCTTC. Translated: CASSLDGGQGVRYGYTF.

The chain is built from TRBV6-5 and TRBJ1-4; D perhaps matches TRBD1 (5 bases). Trimming shortened V by 6 bases and J by 10 bases, and 9 bases separated the two germline ends. Germline V lookup: CDR1 MNHEY, CDR2 SVGAGI. This CDR3 spans 11 amino acids. CDR3 loop: CASRGHGKLFF. The CDR3 region has the DNA TGTGCCAGCAGGGGGCACGGAAAACTGTTTTTT.

The chain combines TRBV5-6 with TRBJ2-5; 8 bases agree with TRBD2. This CDR3 region has 16 residues. The germline CDR1 and CDR2 sequences are SGHDT and YYEEEE. The V and J ends lost 0 bases and 1 base, in that order; junction bases with no gene match: 5. The CDR3 region is CASSLVVTSGQETQYF. The CDR3 DNA follows: TGTGCCAGCAGCTTGGTCGTAACTAGCGGCCAAGAGACCCAGTACTTC.

This rearrangement joins TRBV4-3 to TRBJ1-1; D unresolved. CDR1 is LGHNA and CDR2 is YSLEER in the germline V gene. Trimming cost V 0 bases and J 3 bases, with 8 bases left between them. This CDR3 spans 14 amino acids. CDR3 DNA sequence: TGCGCCAGCAGCCAAGAGGGAGGATACACTGAAGCTTTCTTT. It codes for CASSQEGGYTEAFF.

The rearrangement uses TRBV15 and TRBJ1-5; 7 bases fit TRBD1. In germline, CDR1 is LNHNV, CDR2 YYDKDF (reference sequence). The CDR3 length is 17 residues. Losses at the gene ends were 1 base for V and 2 bases for J; bases not matched to a gene: 8. The CDR3 sequence: CATSRGQGGNGNQPQHF. The CDR3 region has the DNA TGTGCCACCAGCAGAGGACAGGGTGGGAATGGCAATCAGCCCCAGCATTTT.

The chain has TRBV7-2 and TRBJ2-3; TRBD2 is a possible D gene (6 bases). V lost 5 bases and J 0 bases, leaving 15 bases between the germline ends. Germline CDR1 and CDR2: SGHTA and FQGNSA. The CDR3 length is 16 residues. The CDR3 spells CASSPMGRGSTDTQYF. Here the CDR3 DNA reads TGTGCCAGCAGCCCAATGGGACGGGGGAGCACAGATACGCAGTATTTT. The full variable domain, its missing parts supplied by reference TRBV7-2 and TRBJ2-3, is GAGVSQSPSNKVTEKGKDVELRCDPISGHTALYWYRQSLGQGLEFLIYFQGNSAPDKSGLPSDRFSAERTGGSVSTLTIQRTQQEDSAVYLCASSPMGRGSTDTQYFGPGTRLTVL.

The rearrangement joins TRBV6-5 to TRBJ1-5; maybe TRBD1 (5 bases). The CDR3 contains 14 residues. Germline V gives CDR1 MNHEY, CDR2 SVGAGI. The V end was cut by 6 bases, the J end by 4 bases, with 13 bases between. The CDR3 sequence: CASRRQRSNQPQHF. The CDR3 DNA reads as TGTGCCAGCAGAAGACAGCGCTCGAATCAGCCCCAGCATTTT.

The chain combines TRBV19 with TRBJ1-1; D might be TRBD1 (6 bases). The germline gives CDR1 LNHDA, CDR2 SQIVND (reference sequence). The V gene lost 4 bases and the J gene lost 0 bases, with 12 bases spanning the gap. The CDR3 runs 15 residues. The CDR3 nucleotides are TGTGCCAGTAGTAAAAGGACAGCCATGAACACTGAAGCTTTCTTT. This gives the protein CASSKRTAMNTEAFF.

V is TRBV19 and J is TRBJ2-5; D might be TRBD2 (5 bases). V shed 3 bases and J shed 4 bases, with 9 bases lying between them. Looked up from germline, CDR1 is LNHDA and CDR2 is SQIVND (reference sequence). The length of the CDR3 is 13 residues. The DNA of the CDR3 is TGTGCCAGTAGTATCACCGGGATAGAGACCCAGTACTTC. It encodes CASSITGIETQYF.

This chain joins TRBV6-6 and TRBJ1-6; 10 positions agree with TRBD1. This CDR3 spans 15 amino acids. Germline V gene sequence: CDR1 MNHNY, CDR2 SVGAGI (reference sequence). The ends lost 7 bases at V and 2 bases at J; junction bases unmatched: 2. Here the CDR3 DNA reads TGTGCCAGCACCGGGACAGGGGCCTATAATTCACCCCTCCACTTT. Translated, it gives CASTGTGAYNSPLHF.

The V and J genes are TRBV19 and TRBJ2-3; D may be TRBD1 (6 bases). Germline lookup yields CDR1 LNHDA and CDR2 SQIVND (reference sequence). The CDR3 spans 16 residues. The V end lost 5 bases, the J end lost 0 bases, and 15 bases lay between the germline ends. CDR3 residues: CASSVGGTFSTDTQYF. In nucleotides, the CDR3 is TGTGCCAGTAGTGTTGGTGGGACATTTAGCACAGATACGCAGTATTTT.